These 19 T cell receptor beta chains were sequenced from one sample in a study of early T cells in non-severe SARS-CoV-2 infection (dated by TCRdb to 2020 to 2023). To prepare the library, 5' RACE was applied. The reads were generated on a NextSeq 500. TCRdb took the public reads, trimmed them with fastp at Q25, ran MiXCR for clone calling and kept in-frame beta chains. Rows are unified per CDR3 protein, each entry keeping the most common DNA and genes. The sample table contains about 90,000 distinct CDR3 sequences; only one count was recorded for approximately 12% of them. The biggest ten clones account for about 4.4% of the sample. Sequencing used whole blood, obtained at baseline. The source is an adult who was a healthcare worker with PCR-confirmed SARS-CoV-2 infection or an uninfected control (not recorded which).

CDR3 sequence (DNA): TGTGCCAGCAGTTACCGGACTAACGGACTAGGGGAGCTGTTTTTT. Translating gives CASSYRTNGLGELFF. V gene TRBV6-2 or TRBV6-3 combines with J gene TRBJ2-2; TRBD2 might be the D (6 bases). This CDR3 is built from 15 residues. Trimming removed 2 bases at V and 8 bases at J, with 15 bases between. CDR1 MNHEY and CDR2 SVGEGT come from the germline V gene.

This clonotype has more than one count but fewer than ten. The chain employs TRBV2 and TRBJ1-5; D not certain. The CDR3 runs 13 residues. Germline CDR1 reads SNHLY; CDR2 reads FYNNEI. The germline V and J ends were trimmed by 6 bases and 4 bases, with 10 bases remaining between them. The CDR3 loop is CASRGLMNQPQHF. Here the CDR3 DNA reads TGTGCCAGCAGAGGACTCATGAATCAGCCCCAGCATTTT.

This clonotype was counted a few times. The gene calls are TRBV4-2 and TRBJ2-7; 10 bases are shared with TRBD2. Germline loops: CDR1 LGHNA, CDR2 YNFKEQ. The CDR3 has 18 residues. The J segment lost 2 bases and the V segment lost 0 bases, leaving 10 bases of the junction unmatched. The chain's CDR3 is CASSQDSRLAGVPYEQYF. CDR3 bases: TGTGCCAGCAGCCAAGATAGTAGGCTAGCGGGAGTACCCTACGAGCAGTACTTC.

Many counts were recorded for this clonotype. The chain combines TRBV6-6 with TRBJ2-1; D tentatively fits TRBD1 or TRBD2 (6 bases each). The CDR3 totals 16 residues. V was cut by 5 bases and J by 5 bases, with 19 bases left in between. The germline gives CDR1 MNHNY, CDR2 SVGAGI (reference sequence). CDR3 nucleotides: TGTGCCAGCAGTCTGGGGGGCGCCGGGACTGACAATGAGCAGTTCTTC. Its translation is CASSLGGAGTDNEQFF.

This clonotype has only a few counts. The chain has TRBV5-1 and TRBJ2-3; TRBD2 matches at 7 bases. The CDR3 extends over 16 amino acids. Germline V gene sequence: CDR1 SGHRS, CDR2 YFSETQ. Trimming at V came to 4 bases and at J to 3 bases, leaving 11 bases not matched to a gene. CDR3 sequence: CASSPTSVGGTDTQYF. The CDR3 nucleotides are TGCGCCAGCAGCCCAACTAGCGTCGGTGGTACAGATACGCAGTATTTT.

The chain has TRBV6-5 and TRBJ2-1; D is unresolved. Trimming stripped 5 bases from V and 4 bases from J, with 15 bases between. The CDR3 spans 15 residues. Per germline, CDR1 MNHEY and CDR2 SVGAGI. Here the CDR3 reads CASSKGRTPYNEQFF. Here the CDR3 DNA reads TGTGCCAGCAGTAAAGGACGGACGCCTTACAATGAGCAGTTCTTC.

Many counts were recorded for this clonotype. The V call is TRBV4-2, the J call TRBJ2-2, with D unresolved. There are 17 residues in the CDR3. Trimming stripped 3 bases from V and 3 bases from J, with 17 bases between. Germline lookup yields CDR1 LGHNA and CDR2 YNFKEQ. The CDR3, as DNA: TGTGCCAGCAGCCAGTCCCAGTCTCCACGGGACACCGGGGAGCTGTTTTTT. Its translation: CASSQSQSPRDTGELFF.

This clonotype was counted only a few times. The V and J genes are TRBV20-1 and TRBJ2-7; the D is unclear. This CDR3 comprises 16 residues. The germline V gene encodes CDR1 DFQATT and CDR2 SNEGSKA (reference sequence). V was trimmed by 2 bases and J by 0 bases, leaving 17 bases between them. CDR3 in DNA: TGCAGTGCTAGAAGCGCGGTAACAGAGGCCTCCTACGAGCAGTACTTC. This gives the protein CSARSAVTEASYEQYF.

V and J are TRBV6-2 or TRBV6-3 and TRBJ2-5, with a tentative D call TRBD2 (5 bases). Germline CDR1 reads MNHEY; CDR2 reads SVGEGT. The CDR3 loop spans 12 amino acids. V was trimmed by 2 bases and J by 5 bases, leaving 6 bases between them. The CDR3 region has the DNA TGTGCCAGCAGTTACCCGGGGGAGACCCAGTACTTC. Encoded protein: CASSYPGETQYF.

The chain uses TRBV11-2 and TRBJ2-1; D is unresolved. Trimming pared 6 bases from V and 3 bases from J, leaving 12 bases between. Germline CDR1 and CDR2: SGHAT and FQNNGV. The CDR3 runs 14 residues. CDR3: CASRSEPHYNEQFF. CDR3 DNA sequence: TGTGCCAGCAGGTCGGAGCCTCACTACAATGAGCAGTTCTTC.

V is TRBV19 and J is TRBJ2-3; D unclear. Germline CDR1 and CDR2: LNHDA and SQIVND (reference sequence). V lost 6 bases and J lost 2, with 15 bases in between. CDR3 length: 15 amino acids. The CDR3 protein is CASRPWAQFTDTQYF. DNA of the CDR3: TGTGCCAGTAGACCCTGGGCACAATTCACAGATACGCAGTATTTT.

This chain joins TRBV19 and TRBJ1-4; D gene unclear. The CDR3 is 15 residues long. V was cut by 3 bases and J by 5 bases, with 13 bases left in between. Germline lookup yields CDR1 LNHDA and CDR2 SQIVND (reference sequence). CDR3 protein: CASSIGGRENEKLFF. As DNA, the CDR3 is TGTGCCAGTAGTATCGGCGGACGGGAAAATGAAAAACTGTTTTTT.

This clonotype was seen many times. The chain uses TRBV4-2 and TRBJ1-1, with D possibly being TRBD1 (5 bases). The CDR3 has 13 amino acids. V lost 0 bases and J 8 bases, leaving 10 bases between the germline ends. Germline CDR1 reads LGHNA; CDR2 reads YNFKEQ. The CDR3 sequence: CASSQEVWGEAFF. As DNA, the CDR3 is TGTGCCAGCAGCCAAGAGGTGTGGGGGGAAGCTTTCTTT.

This clonotype was picked up many times. The gene calls are TRBV7-2 and TRBJ2-3, with no clear D. Trimming left V 7 bases short and J 5 bases short, with 10 bases between. Per the germline V gene, CDR1 is SGHTA and CDR2 is FQGNSA. This CDR3 is built from 12 residues. CDR3 sequence reads: CASTPPRDTQYF. The CDR3 DNA reads as TGTGCCAGCACCCCTCCAAGAGATACGCAGTATTTT.

This clonotype appeared a few times. This sequence joins TRBV20-1 and TRBJ2-3; 7 bases fit TRBD2. This CDR3 region has 12 residues. The junction had 7 bases not matched to a gene; V was cut back by 4 bases and J by 9 bases. Germline V gives CDR1 DFQATT, CDR2 SNEGSKA (reference sequence). The CDR3 nucleotides read TGCAGTGCTACTAGACTAGCCGGGACGCAGTATTTT. Translating gives CSATRLAGTQYF.

The chain has TRBV6-6 and TRBJ1-3; 8 positions agree with TRBD1. CDR3 length equals 19 residues. Germline loops: CDR1 MNHNY, CDR2 SVGAGI (reference sequence). Trimming at V came to 4 bases and at J to 0 bases, leaving 14 bases not matched to a gene. CDR3 residues: CASSFRTGPDANSGNTIYF. CDR3 DNA sequence: TGTGCCAGCAGTTTCCGGACAGGGCCGGACGCGAACTCTGGAAACACCATATATTTT.

The chain uses TRBV7-8 and TRBJ1-2; 8 positions match TRBD1. V lost 3 bases, J lost 6 bases, and 6 bases stayed unmatched. Germline assignment: CDR1 SGHVS and CDR2 FQNEAQ. CDR3 length equals 14 residues. The CDR3 DNA reads as TGTGCCAGCAGCTTCCCACAGGGGGATGATGGCTACACCTTC. Residues: CASSFPQGDDGYTF.

J is TRBJ2-3 and V is TRBV12-2; the DNA was not used to check the table's D call, TRBD1. TRBV12-2 constitutes a pseudogene. This CDR3 has 13 amino acids. CDR3 loop: CASRRDGTDTQYF. CDR3 in DNA: TGTGCAAGTCGTCGGGACGGCACAGATACGCAGTATTTT.

The table lists this clonotype with a few counts. The chain links TRBV7-2 to TRBJ2-5, with a tentative D call TRBD2 (6 bases). Germline values: CDR1 SGHTA, CDR2 FQGNSA. V was trimmed by 1 base and J by 1 base, leaving 13 bases between them. CDR3 size: 16 residues. CDR3 amino acids: CASSLGGEVPQETQYF. The CDR3 nucleotides read TGTGCCAGCAGCTTAGGGGGGGAAGTCCCCCAAGAGACCCAGTACTTC.